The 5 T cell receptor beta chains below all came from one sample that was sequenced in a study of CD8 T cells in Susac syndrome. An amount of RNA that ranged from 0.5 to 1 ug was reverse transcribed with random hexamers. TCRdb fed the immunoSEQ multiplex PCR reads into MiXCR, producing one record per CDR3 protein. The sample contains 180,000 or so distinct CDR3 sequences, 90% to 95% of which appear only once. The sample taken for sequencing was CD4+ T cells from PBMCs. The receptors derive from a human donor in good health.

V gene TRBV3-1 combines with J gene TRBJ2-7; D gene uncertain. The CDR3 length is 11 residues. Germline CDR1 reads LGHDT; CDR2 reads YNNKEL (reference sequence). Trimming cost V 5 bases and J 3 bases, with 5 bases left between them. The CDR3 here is CASSTHYEQYF. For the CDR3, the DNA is TGTGCCAGCAGCACCCACTACGAGCAGTACTTC.

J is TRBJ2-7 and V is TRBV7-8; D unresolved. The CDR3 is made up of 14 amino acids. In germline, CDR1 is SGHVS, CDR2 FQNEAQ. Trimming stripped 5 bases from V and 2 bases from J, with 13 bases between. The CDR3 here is CASSQGGQPYEQYF. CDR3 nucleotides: TGTGCCAGCAGCCAAGGTGGGCAACCCTACGAGCAGTACTTC.

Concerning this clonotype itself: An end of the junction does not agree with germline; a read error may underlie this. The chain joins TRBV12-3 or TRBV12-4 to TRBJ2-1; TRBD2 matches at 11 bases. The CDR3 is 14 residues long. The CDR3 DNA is TGTGCCAGCAGTCTAGCGGGGGGCGGTAATGAGCAGTTCTTC. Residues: CASSLAGGGNEQFF.

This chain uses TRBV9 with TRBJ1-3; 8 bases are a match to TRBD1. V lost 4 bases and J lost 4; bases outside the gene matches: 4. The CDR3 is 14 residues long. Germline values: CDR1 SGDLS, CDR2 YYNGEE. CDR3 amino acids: CASSQGQGGNTIYF. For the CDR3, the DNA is TGTGCCAGCAGCCAAGGACAGGGCGGAAACACCATATATTTT. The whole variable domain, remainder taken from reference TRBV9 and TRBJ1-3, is DSGVTQTPKHLITATGQRVTLRCSPRSGDLSVYWYQQSLDQGLQFLIQYYNGEERAKGNILERFSAQQFPDLHSELNLSSLELGDSALYFCASSQGQGGNTIYFGEGSWLTVV.

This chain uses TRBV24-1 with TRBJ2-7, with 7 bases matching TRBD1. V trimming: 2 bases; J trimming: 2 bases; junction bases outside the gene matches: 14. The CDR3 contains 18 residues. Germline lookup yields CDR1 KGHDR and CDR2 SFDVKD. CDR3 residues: CATSDSPMPDRPTYEQYF. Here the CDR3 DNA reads TGTGCCACCAGTGATTCCCCCATGCCGGACAGGCCTACCTACGAGCAGTACTTC.